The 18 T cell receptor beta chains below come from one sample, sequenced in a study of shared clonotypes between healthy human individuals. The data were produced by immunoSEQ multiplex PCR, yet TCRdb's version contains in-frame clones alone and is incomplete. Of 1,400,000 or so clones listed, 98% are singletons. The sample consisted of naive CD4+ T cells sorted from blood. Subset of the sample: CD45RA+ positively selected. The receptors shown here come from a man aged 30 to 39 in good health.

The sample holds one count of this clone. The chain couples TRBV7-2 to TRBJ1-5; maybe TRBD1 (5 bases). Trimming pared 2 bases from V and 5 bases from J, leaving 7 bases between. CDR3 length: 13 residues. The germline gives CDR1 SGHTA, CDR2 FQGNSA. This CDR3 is CASSLTGDQPQHF. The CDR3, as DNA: TGTGCCAGCAGCTTAACGGGGGATCAGCCCCAGCATTTT.

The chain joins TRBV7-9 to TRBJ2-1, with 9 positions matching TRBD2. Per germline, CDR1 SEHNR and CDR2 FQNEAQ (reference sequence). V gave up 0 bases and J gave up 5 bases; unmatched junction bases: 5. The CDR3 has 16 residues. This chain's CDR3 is CASSLARREGDNEQFF. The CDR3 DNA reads TGTGCCAGCAGCTTAGCGAGGCGGGAGGGAGACAATGAGCAGTTCTTC.

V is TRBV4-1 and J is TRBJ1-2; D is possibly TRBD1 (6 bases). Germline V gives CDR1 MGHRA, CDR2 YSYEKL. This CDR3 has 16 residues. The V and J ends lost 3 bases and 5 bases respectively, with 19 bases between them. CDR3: CASSHSERGRGYGYTF. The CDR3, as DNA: TGCGCCAGCAGCCACTCTGAACGGGGGCGCGGGTATGGCTACACCTTC.

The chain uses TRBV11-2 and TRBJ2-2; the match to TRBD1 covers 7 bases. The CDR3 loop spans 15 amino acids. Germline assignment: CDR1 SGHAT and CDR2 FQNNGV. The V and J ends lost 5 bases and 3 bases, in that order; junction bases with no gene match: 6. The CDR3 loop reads CASSKGTDYTGELFF. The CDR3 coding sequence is TGTGCCAGCAGCAAAGGGACAGATTACACCGGGGAGCTGTTTTTT. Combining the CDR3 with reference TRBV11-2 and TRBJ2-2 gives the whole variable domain EAGVAQSPRYKIIEKRQSVAFWCNPISGHATLYWYQQILGQGPKLLIQFQNNGVVDDSQLPKDRFSAERLKGVDSTLKIQPAKLEDSAVYLCASSKGTDYTGELFFGEGSRLTVL.

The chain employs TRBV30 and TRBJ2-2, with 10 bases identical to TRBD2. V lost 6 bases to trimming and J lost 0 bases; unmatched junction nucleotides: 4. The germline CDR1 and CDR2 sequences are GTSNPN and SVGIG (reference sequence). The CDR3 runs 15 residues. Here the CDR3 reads CACPTSGANTGELFF. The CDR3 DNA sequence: TGTGCCTGTCCTACTAGCGGGGCGAACACCGGGGAGCTGTTTTTT.

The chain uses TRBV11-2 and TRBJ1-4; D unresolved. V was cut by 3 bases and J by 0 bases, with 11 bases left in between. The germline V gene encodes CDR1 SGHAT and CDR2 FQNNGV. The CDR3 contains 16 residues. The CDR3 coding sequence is TGTGCCAGCAGCTTTCGTCTTGCCACAACTAATGAAAAACTGTTTTTT. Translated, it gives CASSFRLATTNEKLFF.

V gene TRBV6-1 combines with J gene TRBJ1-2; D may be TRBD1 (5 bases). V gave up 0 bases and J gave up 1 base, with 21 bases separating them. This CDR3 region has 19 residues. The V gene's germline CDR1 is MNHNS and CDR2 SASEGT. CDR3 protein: CASSEAWGRGKGVNYGYTF. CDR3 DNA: TGTGCCAGCAGTGAAGCTTGGGGTAGGGGAAAAGGAGTTAACTATGGCTACACCTTC.

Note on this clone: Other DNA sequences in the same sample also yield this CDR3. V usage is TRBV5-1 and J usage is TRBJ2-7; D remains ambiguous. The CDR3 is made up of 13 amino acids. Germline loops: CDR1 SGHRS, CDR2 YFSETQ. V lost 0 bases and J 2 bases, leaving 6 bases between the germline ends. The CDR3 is CASSLAAPYEQYF. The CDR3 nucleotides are TGCGCCAGCAGCTTGGCCGCCCCCTACGAGCAGTACTTC.

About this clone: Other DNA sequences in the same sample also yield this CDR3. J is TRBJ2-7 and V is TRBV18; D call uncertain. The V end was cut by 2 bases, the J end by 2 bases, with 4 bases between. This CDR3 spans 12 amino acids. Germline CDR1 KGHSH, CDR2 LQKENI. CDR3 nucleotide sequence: TGTGCCAGCTCACCAGATCCCTACGAGCAGTACTTC. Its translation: CASSPDPYEQYF. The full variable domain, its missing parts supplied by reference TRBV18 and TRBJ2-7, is NAGVMQNPRHLVRRRGQEARLRCSPMKGHSHVYWYRQLPEEGLKFMVYLQKENIIDESGMPKERFSAEFPKEGPSILRIQQVVRGDSAAYFCASSPDPYEQYFGPGTRLTVT.

The CDR3 coding sequence is TGTGCCAGCAGTCGGACAGGGGAGTGGAACACTGAAGCTTTCTTT. Amino acid sequence: CASSRTGEWNTEAFF. The chain uses TRBV6-1 and TRBJ1-1; 9 bases match TRBD1. CDR1 MNHNS and CDR2 SASEGT come from the germline V gene. The CDR3 is 15 amino acids. J was trimmed by 1 base and V by 5 bases; bases with no gene match: 5.

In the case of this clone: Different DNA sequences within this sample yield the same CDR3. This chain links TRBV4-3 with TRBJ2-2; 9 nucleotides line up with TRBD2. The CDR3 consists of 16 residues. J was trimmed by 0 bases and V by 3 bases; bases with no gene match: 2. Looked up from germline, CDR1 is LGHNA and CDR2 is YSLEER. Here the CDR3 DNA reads TGCGCCAGCAGCCAGGGACTAGCAGCGAACACCGGGGAGCTGTTTTTT. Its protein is CASSQGLAANTGELFF.

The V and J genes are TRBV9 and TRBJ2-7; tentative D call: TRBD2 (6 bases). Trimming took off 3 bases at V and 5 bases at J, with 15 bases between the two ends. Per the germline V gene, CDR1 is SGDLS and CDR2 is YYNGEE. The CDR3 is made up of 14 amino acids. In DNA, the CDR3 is TGTGCCAGCAGCGCTACTACTAGCAGCCACGAGCAGTACTTC. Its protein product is CASSATTSSHEQYF.

The CDR3 DNA follows: TGTGCCAGCAGCATCCGAGAGGGGGCCAACACAGATACGCAGTATTTT. It codes for CASSIREGANTDTQYF. The rearrangement uses TRBV7-8 and TRBJ2-3; 7 bases are shared with TRBD1. Losses at the gene ends were 5 bases for V and 2 bases for J; bases not matched to a gene: 10. The CDR3 is made up of 16 amino acids. Germline lookup yields CDR1 SGHVS and CDR2 FQNEAQ.

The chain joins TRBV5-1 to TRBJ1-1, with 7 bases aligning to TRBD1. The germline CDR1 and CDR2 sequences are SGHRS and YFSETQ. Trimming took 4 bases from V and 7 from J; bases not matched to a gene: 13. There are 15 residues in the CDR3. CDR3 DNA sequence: TGCGCCAGCAGCCCGACGGGACAGCCGGGGGTTGAAGCTTTCTTT. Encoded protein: CASSPTGQPGVEAFF.

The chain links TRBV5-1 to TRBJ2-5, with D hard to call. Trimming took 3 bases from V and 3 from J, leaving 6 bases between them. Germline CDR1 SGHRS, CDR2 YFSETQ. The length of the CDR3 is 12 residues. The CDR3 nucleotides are TGCGCCAGCAGCTGGATGGAAGAGACCCAGTACTTC. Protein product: CASSWMEETQYF.

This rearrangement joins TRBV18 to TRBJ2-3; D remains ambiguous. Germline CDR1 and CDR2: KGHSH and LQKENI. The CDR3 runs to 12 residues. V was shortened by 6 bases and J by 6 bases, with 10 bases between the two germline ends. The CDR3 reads CASSNSRDTQYF. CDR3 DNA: TGTGCCAGCTCCAACTCCCGGGATACGCAGTATTTT.

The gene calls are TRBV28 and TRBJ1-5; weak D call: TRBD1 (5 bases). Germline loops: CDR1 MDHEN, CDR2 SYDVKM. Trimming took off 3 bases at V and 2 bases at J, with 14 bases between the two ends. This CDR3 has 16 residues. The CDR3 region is CASSLQVGGGNQPQHF. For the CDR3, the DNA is TGTGCCAGCAGTTTGCAGGTCGGGGGTGGCAATCAGCCCCAGCATTTT.

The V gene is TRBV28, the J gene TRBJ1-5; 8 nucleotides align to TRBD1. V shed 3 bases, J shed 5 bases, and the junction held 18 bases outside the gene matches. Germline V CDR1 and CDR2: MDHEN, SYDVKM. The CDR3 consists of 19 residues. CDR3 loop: CASSFEKAGGPRGYQPQHF. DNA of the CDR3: TGTGCCAGCAGTTTTGAGAAGGCAGGGGGCCCACGGGGATATCAGCCCCAGCATTTT.